The entry below gives a single T cell receptor beta chain sequence along with its context. This entry comes from a study of blood T cell repertoires in COVID-19. Study-wide context: From T cells, B-cell-depleted T cells, or PBMCs came the material, which was cDNA or gDNA.

Clones were sequenced by immunoSEQ multiplex PCR, and TCRdb holds only the in-frame ones, with some missing. The sample holds about 350,000 clones, around nine tenths seen once. Germline lookup yields CDR1 LNHDA and CDR2 SQIVND (reference sequence). The CDR3 spans 15 residues. V was trimmed by 3 bases and J by 2 bases, leaving 11 bases between them. The chain carries TRBV19 and TRBJ1-5; D ambiguous. The sequencing input was peripheral blood. The receptor was isolated from a woman aged 60 to 75 with COVID-19, enrolled during active disease. The CDR3 sequence: CASSISDSRNQPQHF. DNA for the CDR3: TGTGCCAGTAGTATCTCGGACTCGCGCAATCAGCCCCAGCATTTT.